A selection of T cell receptor beta chains follows, all from one sample in a study of T cell changes during pregnancy in multiple sclerosis. Profiling relied on immunoSEQ multiplex PCR, and the TCRdb table lists in-frame clones only, not all of them. The data show roughly 50,000 clones, around 90% seen once. The source material was CD4+ T cells from peripheral blood mononuclear cells, sampled after pregnancy. Receptors were obtained from a female donor with multiple sclerosis, enrolled in a pregnancy study. CDR3s include the opening cysteine and the closing phenylalanine or tryptophan. A D gene is named only where the DNA matches it firmly. Clone sizes are given selectively: once, few, many, or a class where the clone is expanded.

d_gene: TRBD1
j_gene: TRBJ2-7
abundance: .
len: 13
v_gene: TRBV30
CDR3nt: TGTGCCTGGGGGACAGGGGTAAACTACGAGCAGTACTTC
CDR3aa: CAWGTGVNYEQYF

d_gene: TRBD1
j_gene: TRBJ2-2
abundance: .
len: 15
v_gene: TRBV11-2
CDR3nt: TGTGCCAGCAGCTTCGGACAGGGATACACCGGGGAGCTGTTTTTT
CDR3aa: CASSFGQGYTGELFF

d_gene: TRBD1
j_gene: TRBJ1-3
abundance: .
len: 13
v_gene: TRBV30
CDR3nt: TGTGCCTGGCGTCAGGGGGCTGGAAACACCATATATTTT
CDR3aa: CAWRQGAGNTIYF

d_gene: .
j_gene: TRBJ2-6
abundance: once
len: 16
v_gene: TRBV5-4
CDR3nt: TGTGCCAGCAGCTTGGGACAGGTCACTGGGGCCAACGTCCTGACTTTC
CDR3aa: CASSLGQVTGANVLTF

d_gene: TRBD1
j_gene: TRBJ1-2
abundance: .
len: 13
v_gene: TRBV6-4
CDR3nt: TGTGCCAGCAGCGAGACAGGGAACTATGGCTACACCTTC
CDR3aa: CASSETGNYGYTF

d_gene: .
j_gene: TRBJ2-3
abundance: .
len: 15
v_gene: TRBV28
CDR3nt: TGTGCCAGCAGTATCGGTTCCCTCCGCACAGATACGCAGTATTTT
CDR3aa: CASSIGSLRTDTQYF

d_gene: .
j_gene: TRBJ1-1
abundance: .
len: 13
v_gene: TRBV19
CDR3nt: TGTGCCAGTAGTTTTTCCAGGAACACTGAAGCTTTCTTT
CDR3aa: CASSFSRNTEAFF

d_gene: TRBD2
j_gene: TRBJ2-2
abundance: .
len: 17
v_gene: TRBV5-1
CDR3nt: TGCGCCAGCAGCTTGGCCGGGACTAGCGGTTACACCGGGGAGCTGTTTTTT
CDR3aa: CASSLAGTSGYTGELFF

d_gene: .
j_gene: TRBJ1-1
abundance: .
len: 17
v_gene: TRBV5-1
CDR3nt: TGCGCCAGCAGCTTTACGATCAGGATTTCCATGAACACTGAAGCTTTCTTT
CDR3aa: CASSFTIRISMNTEAFF

d_gene: TRBD2
j_gene: TRBJ2-7
abundance: .
len: 18
v_gene: TRBV11-1
CDR3nt: TGTGCCAGCAGCTTAAATCCTAGCGGGAAAACTGGGTCCTACGAGCAGTACTTC
CDR3aa: CASSLNPSGKTGSYEQYF

d_gene: TRBD1
j_gene: TRBJ1-5
abundance: .
len: 14
v_gene: TRBV28
CDR3nt: TGTGCCAGCAGGGCGGGACAGGGTGGTCAGCCCCAGCATTTT
CDR3aa: CASRAGQGGQPQHF

d_gene: .
j_gene: TRBJ1-5
abundance: .
len: 15
v_gene: TRBV11-2
CDR3nt: TGTGCCAGCAGCAGAGGACTGGGGGGGCTTGAGCCCCAGCATTTT
CDR3aa: CASSRGLGGLEPQHF

d_gene: TRBD2
j_gene: TRBJ2-3
abundance: few
len: 15
v_gene: TRBV5-1
CDR3nt: TGCGCCAGCAGCAATCTAGCGGCCCGCACAGATACGCAGTATTTT
CDR3aa: CASSNLAARTDTQYF

d_gene: .
j_gene: TRBJ2-7
abundance: .
len: 12
v_gene: TRBV6-1
CDR3nt: TGTGCCAGCAGTGAAATGAGGTACGAGCAGTACTTC
CDR3aa: CASSEMRYEQYF

d_gene: .
j_gene: TRBJ2-3
abundance: once
len: 11
v_gene: TRBV11-2
CDR3nt: TGTGCCAGCAGCCGGGGAGATACGCAGTATTTT
CDR3aa: CASSRGDTQYF

d_gene: .
j_gene: TRBJ2-1
abundance: .
len: 15
v_gene: TRBV7-6
CDR3nt: TGTGCCAGCAGCCAACTTCGGACTATTAACAATGAGCAGTTCTTC
CDR3aa: CASSQLRTINNEQFF

d_gene: .
j_gene: TRBJ2-7
abundance: .
len: 14
v_gene: TRBV29-1
CDR3nt: TGCAGCGCTAGACAGACCGAAAGCTCCTACGAGCAGTACTTC
CDR3aa: CSARQTESSYEQYF

d_gene: TRBD2
j_gene: TRBJ2-3
abundance: .
len: 18
v_gene: TRBV5-1
CDR3nt: TGCGCCAGCAGCTTGGGACTAGCGGGACCAGTCGGCACAGATACGCAGTATTTT
CDR3aa: CASSLGLAGPVGTDTQYF

d_gene: TRBD2
j_gene: TRBJ2-1
abundance: few
len: 15
v_gene: TRBV9
CDR3nt: TGTGCCAGCAGCGTAGGCCGGGGAGGGTTCAATGAGCAGTTCTTC
CDR3aa: CASSVGRGGFNEQFF

d_gene: .
j_gene: TRBJ1-2
abundance: .
len: 15
v_gene: TRBV6-5
CDR3nt: TGTGCCAGCAGTTACGTGGCGGGCCAAAACTATGGCTACACCTTC
CDR3aa: CASSYVAGQNYGYTF

d_gene: TRBD1
j_gene: TRBJ2-2
abundance: .
len: 18
v_gene: TRBV5-1
CDR3nt: TGCGCCAGCAGCCCCGCGGGGACAGGGGGCGCCGACACCGGGGAGCTGTTTTTT
CDR3aa: CASSPAGTGGADTGELFF

d_gene: .
j_gene: TRBJ2-5
abundance: .
len: 15
v_gene: TRBV7-9
CDR3nt: TGTGCCAGCAGCCCCGTTATAGCGAGCCAAGAGACCCAGTACTTC
CDR3aa: CASSPVIASQETQYF

d_gene: TRBD1
j_gene: TRBJ2-1
abundance: .
len: 17
v_gene: TRBV5-1
CDR3nt: TGCGCCAGCAGCTTGGGGTCGACAGGGTACCTGTACAATGAGCAGTTCTTC
CDR3aa: CASSLGSTGYLYNEQFF

d_gene: .
j_gene: TRBJ1-5
abundance: .
len: 13
v_gene: TRBV10-2
CDR3nt: TGCGCCAGCAGTGTGCAGGGAGGTCAGCCCCAGCATTTT
CDR3aa: CASSVQGGQPQHF

d_gene: TRBD1
j_gene: TRBJ1-1
abundance: .
len: 15
v_gene: TRBV28
CDR3nt: TGTGCCAGCAGTTTATCCGGGACAGGGGTAACTGAAGCTTTCTTT
CDR3aa: CASSLSGTGVTEAFF

d_gene: TRBD2
j_gene: TRBJ2-1
abundance: .
len: 16
v_gene: TRBV27
CDR3nt: TGTGCCAGCAGTCTCCTGGGACTAGCGGGGAGGGATGAGCAGTTCTTC
CDR3aa: CASSLLGLAGRDEQFF

d_gene: .
j_gene: TRBJ2-3
abundance: .
len: 14
v_gene: TRBV7-8
CDR3nt: TGTGCCAGCAGCTTAGATCCGGGAGCAGATACGCAGTATTTT
CDR3aa: CASSLDPGADTQYF

d_gene: TRBD1
j_gene: TRBJ1-2
abundance: .
len: 15
v_gene: TRBV19
CDR3nt: TGTGCCAGTAGTTCCGATGGACAGGTGCCCTATGGCTACACCTTC
CDR3aa: CASSSDGQVPYGYTF

d_gene: .
j_gene: TRBJ1-1
abundance: .
len: 13
v_gene: TRBV7-9
CDR3nt: TGTGCCAGCACCCCGATGCGGGGCCCTAAAATTTTCTTT
CDR3aa: CASTPMRGPKIFF

d_gene: TRBD2
j_gene: TRBJ2-7
abundance: .
len: 15
v_gene: TRBV27
CDR3nt: TGTGCCAGCAGTCCAGTACTAGCGGGAGTACACGAGCAGTACTTC
CDR3aa: CASSPVLAGVHEQYF

d_gene: TRBD2
j_gene: TRBJ2-4
abundance: .
len: 20
v_gene: TRBV28
CDR3nt: TGTGCCAGCAGCGTCCGCCCCGGGACTAGCGGAGATCTAGCCAAAAACATTCAGTACTTC
CDR3aa: CASSVRPGTSGDLAKNIQYF

d_gene: .
j_gene: TRBJ2-7
abundance: .
len: 15
v_gene: TRBV6-5
CDR3nt: TGTGCCAGCAGTTACTCTCCAGGGCTTCTCTACGAGCAGTACTTC
CDR3aa: CASSYSPGLLYEQYF

d_gene: .
j_gene: TRBJ1-5
abundance: .
len: 14
v_gene: TRBV28
CDR3nt: TGTGCCAGCAGTTTAAGCGAGAGGAATCAGCCCCAGCATTTT
CDR3aa: CASSLSERNQPQHF

d_gene: .
j_gene: TRBJ2-3
abundance: .
len: 14
v_gene: TRBV21-1
CDR3nt: TGTGCCAGCAGCACCCGGACAGTCACAGATACGCAGTATTTT
CDR3aa: CASSTRTVTDTQYF

d_gene: TRBD2
j_gene: TRBJ2-1
abundance: .
len: 16
v_gene: TRBV6-6
CDR3nt: TGTGCCAGCAGTTACTCGCCACTAGCGGGAGGGGGTGAGCAGTTCTTC
CDR3aa: CASSYSPLAGGGEQFF

d_gene: TRBD2
j_gene: TRBJ2-5
abundance: .
len: 14
v_gene: TRBV19
CDR3nt: TGTGCCAGTAGTGGGACTAGCGGGAAAGAGACCCAGTACTTC
CDR3aa: CASSGTSGKETQYF

d_gene: TRBD2
j_gene: TRBJ2-1
abundance: .
len: 19
v_gene: TRBV5-8
CDR3nt: TGTGCCAGCAGGCCCCCGGGACTAGCGGGAGGGCCGGTGGGGAATGAGCAGTTCTTC
CDR3aa: CASRPPGLAGGPVGNEQFF

d_gene: .
j_gene: TRBJ2-2
abundance: .
len: 15
v_gene: TRBV5-4
CDR3nt: TGTGCCAGCAGCGTGTGGGGGGCGAACACCGGGGAGCTGTTTTTT
CDR3aa: CASSVWGANTGELFF

d_gene: TRBD2
j_gene: TRBJ2-7
abundance: .
len: 13
v_gene: TRBV2
CDR3nt: TGTGCCAGCACGGGGGGAGTGTCCTACGAGCAGTACTTC
CDR3aa: CASTGGVSYEQYF

d_gene: .
j_gene: TRBJ2-1
abundance: .
len: 15
v_gene: TRBV2
CDR3nt: TGTGCCAGCATCTCGGGGGGGACAGGGAGGAATGAGCAGTTCTTC
CDR3aa: CASISGGTGRNEQFF

d_gene: .
j_gene: TRBJ2-7
abundance: .
len: 12
v_gene: TRBV10-2
CDR3nt: TGCGCCAGCAGTCTACAGAGCTACGAGCAGTACTTC
CDR3aa: CASSLQSYEQYF

d_gene: .
j_gene: TRBJ2-5
abundance: .
len: 12
v_gene: TRBV29-1
CDR3nt: TGCAGCGTTAATCAGGGACTGGAGACCCAGTACTTC
CDR3aa: CSVNQGLETQYF

d_gene: .
j_gene: TRBJ2-3
abundance: .
len: 12
v_gene: TRBV5-5
CDR3nt: TGTGCCAGCACTCCTACGGGAGCAGCACAGTATTTT
CDR3aa: CASTPTGAAQYF

d_gene: TRBD1
j_gene: TRBJ1-5
abundance: .
len: 15
v_gene: TRBV7-8
CDR3nt: TGTGCCAGCAGCTTAGTTTCAGGGGGCCATCAGCCCCAGCATTTT
CDR3aa: CASSLVSGGHQPQHF

d_gene: TRBD2
j_gene: TRBJ2-1
abundance: .
len: 18
v_gene: TRBV14
CDR3nt: TGTGCCAGCAGCCAAGATCCCCCGCTAGCGGGCTCCTACAATGAGCAGTTCTTC
CDR3aa: CASSQDPPLAGSYNEQFF

d_gene: TRBD2
j_gene: TRBJ2-3
abundance: .
len: 15
v_gene: TRBV9
CDR3nt: TGTGCCAGCAGCGCCACGGGACTAGCGACAGATACGCAGTATTTT
CDR3aa: CASSATGLATDTQYF

d_gene: TRBD1
j_gene: TRBJ1-5
abundance: .
len: 14
v_gene: TRBV19
CDR3nt: TGTGCCTCACGCGGGGACAGGGGAAGTCAGCCCCAGCATTTT
CDR3aa: CASRGDRGSQPQHF

d_gene: .
j_gene: TRBJ1-2
abundance: .
len: 14
v_gene: TRBV6-1
CDR3nt: TGTGCCAGCAGTGGGTCGGGGGGCTTCTATGGCTACACCTTC
CDR3aa: CASSGSGGFYGYTF

d_gene: .
j_gene: TRBJ1-1
abundance: .
len: 14
v_gene: TRBV6-1
CDR3nt: TGTGCCAGCAGTCGGGTCCCAATGAACACTGAAGCTTTCTTT
CDR3aa: CASSRVPMNTEAFF

d_gene: .
j_gene: TRBJ2-1
abundance: .
len: 17
v_gene: TRBV29-1
CDR3nt: TGCAGCGTTGAAGGGGACAGACTAGGACCTATAAACAATGAGCAGTTCTTC
CDR3aa: CSVEGDRLGPINNEQFF

d_gene: TRBD1
j_gene: TRBJ1-2
abundance: .
len: 13
v_gene: TRBV2
CDR3nt: TGTGCCAGCAGTGAGGACAGGGGCTATGGCTACACCTTC
CDR3aa: CASSEDRGYGYTF

d_gene: .
j_gene: TRBJ2-2
abundance: .
len: 14
v_gene: TRBV7-2
CDR3nt: TGTGCCAGCAAGGGACTGTTGAACACCGGGGAGCTGTTTTTT
CDR3aa: CASKGLLNTGELFF

d_gene: .
j_gene: TRBJ2-1
abundance: .
len: 15
v_gene: TRBV18
CDR3nt: TGTGCCAGCTCAAAGACTAAGAGCTCCTACAATGAGCAGTTCTTC
CDR3aa: CASSKTKSSYNEQFF

d_gene: TRBD1
j_gene: TRBJ2-7
abundance: .
len: 18
v_gene: TRBV19
CDR3nt: TGTGCCAGTAGTAGTTGGCGGGTTTTCGGGACAGGGTCCTACGAGCAGTACTTC
CDR3aa: CASSSWRVFGTGSYEQYF

d_gene: .
j_gene: TRBJ2-7
abundance: .
len: 13
v_gene: TRBV19
CDR3nt: TGTGCCAGTACCCCACGGCAGGGGTACGAGCAGTACTTC
CDR3aa: CASTPRQGYEQYF